This T cell receptor (beta chain) derives from a study of blood T cell repertoires in COVID-19. The CDR3 consists of 17 residues. Germline V gene data show CDR1 as SGHRS and CDR2 as YFSETQ. V was clipped by 1 base and J by 10 bases, with 21 bases between them. Here immunoSEQ multiplex PCR was the method, and the copy in TCRdb shows in-frame clones only, minus some. The sample yields roughly 80,000 clones, 84% seen once. This chain uses TRBV5-1 with TRBJ1-6; tentatively, D is TRBD1 (6 bases). The receptor comes from a human donor in a cohort sampled during active COVID-19. Sequenced: peripheral blood. CDR3 amino acids: CASSLKVEDSLTSPLHF. The CDR3 nucleotides read TGCGCCAGCAGCTTGAAAGTAGAGGACAGTCTCACCTCACCCCTCCACTTT.